This T cell receptor (beta chain) was identified in a study of blood T cell repertoires in COVID-19. Study at large: Collection of acute and convalescent COVID-19 samples took place in the United States, Italy and Spain. T cells, B-cell-depleted T cells, or PBMCs provided the cDNA or gDNA that served as material.

CDR3 length: 16 residues. The V end was cut by 4 bases, the J end by 2 bases, with 18 bases between. Authors' methods: Amplifying reference gene primers gave estimates of nucleated cell counts. TCRdb's table, derived via immunoSEQ multiplex PCR, lists solely in-frame clones and lacks some. The D gene and trimming were derived from the DNA, and the V and J assignments and clone size from that table. This table holds about 250,000 clones, around 85% found once. The V gene is TRBV23-1, the J gene TRBJ2-7, with D maybe TRBD1 (6 bases). TRBV23-1 is given ORF status, its function remaining uncertain. This TCR was recovered from an elderly man with acute or convalescent COVID-19. The sequenced material came from peripheral blood. The CDR3 sequence is CASSPQDRNYPYEQYF. For the CDR3, the DNA is TGCGCCAGCAGTCCCCAGGACAGAAATTACCCCTACGAGCAGTACTTC.